This T cell receptor beta chain was identified in a study of blood T cells in healthy people across ages. Notes on the study in general: Among long-lived donors, naive CD4+ cells were more numerous and diversity higher than in aged donors.

This clonotype has just a few counts. The antigen remains unidentified. Between the trimmed V and J ends, which lost 4 bases and 5 bases, there was a span of 9 bases. The CDR3 extends over 11 amino acids. CDR1 DFQATT and CDR2 SNEGSKA come from the germline V gene (reference sequence). A minimum of 7 million PBMCs was isolated per sample. A sample-barcoded 5' primer and a J-beta primer mix were used in a second PCR of roughly 7 to 11 cycles. MiXCR, run by TCRdb on the 5' RACE reads, gives a single entry per CDR3 protein. The sample has fewer than 900,000 distinct CDR3 sequences; about 40% are singletons.

The receptor's source is a woman aged 55 to 70 in good health. The V call is TRBV20-1, the J call TRBJ2-7; no firm D call. The sequencing input was blood. The CDR3 sequence is CSANQAHEQYF. The CDR3 DNA is TGCAGTGCTAACCAGGCACACGAGCAGTACTTC.